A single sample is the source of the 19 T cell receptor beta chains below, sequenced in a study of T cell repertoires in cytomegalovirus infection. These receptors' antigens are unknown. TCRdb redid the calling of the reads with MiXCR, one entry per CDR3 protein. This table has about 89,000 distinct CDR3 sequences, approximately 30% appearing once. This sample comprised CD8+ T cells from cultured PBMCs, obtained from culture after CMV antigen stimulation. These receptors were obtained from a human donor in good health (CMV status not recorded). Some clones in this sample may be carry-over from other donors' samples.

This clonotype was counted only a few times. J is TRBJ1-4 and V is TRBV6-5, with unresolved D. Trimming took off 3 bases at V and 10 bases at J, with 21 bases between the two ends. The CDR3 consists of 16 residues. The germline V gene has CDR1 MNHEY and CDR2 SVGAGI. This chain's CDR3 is CASSYLPGDESGKLFF. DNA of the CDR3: TGTGCCAGCAGTTATCTCCCGGGAGACGAATCGGGAAAACTGTTTTTT.

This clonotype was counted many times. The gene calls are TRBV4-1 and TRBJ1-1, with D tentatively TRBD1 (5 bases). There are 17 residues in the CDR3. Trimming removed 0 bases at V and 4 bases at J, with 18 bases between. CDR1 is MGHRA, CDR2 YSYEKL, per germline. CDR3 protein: CASSQDLGSYRGTEAFF. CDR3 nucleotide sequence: TGCGCCAGCAGCCAAGATCTCGGGTCCTATAGGGGCACTGAAGCTTTCTTT.

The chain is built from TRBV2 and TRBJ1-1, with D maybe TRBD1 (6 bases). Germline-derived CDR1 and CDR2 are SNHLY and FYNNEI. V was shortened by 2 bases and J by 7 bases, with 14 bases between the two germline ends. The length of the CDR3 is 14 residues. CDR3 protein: CASSENPDSLEAFF. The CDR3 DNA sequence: TGTGCCAGCAGTGAAAATCCGGACAGCCTTGAAGCTTTCTTT.

The CDR3 spells CASSLGGQGSSYEQYF. In DNA form, the CDR3 reads TGTGCCAGCAGCCTGGGAGGACAGGGGAGCTCCTACGAGCAGTACTTC. The chain uses TRBV7-7 and TRBJ2-7; 9 positions agree with TRBD1. Trimming removed 5 bases from V and 0 bases from J; junction bases left unmatched: 8. The CDR3 is 16 residues long. Germline CDR1 and CDR2: SSHAT and FNYEAQ (reference sequence).

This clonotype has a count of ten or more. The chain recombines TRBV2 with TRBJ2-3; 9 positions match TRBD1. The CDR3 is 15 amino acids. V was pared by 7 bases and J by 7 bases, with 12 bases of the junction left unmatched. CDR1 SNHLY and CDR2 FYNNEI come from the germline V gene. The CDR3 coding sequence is TGTGCCAGCACCCAGAGCGGGACAGGGACGAATACGCAGTATTTT. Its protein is CASTQSGTGTNTQYF.

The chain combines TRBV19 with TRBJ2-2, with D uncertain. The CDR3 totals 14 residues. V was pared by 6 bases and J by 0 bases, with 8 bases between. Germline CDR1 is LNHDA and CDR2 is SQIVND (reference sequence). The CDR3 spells CASSQRANTGELFF. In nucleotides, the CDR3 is TGTGCCAGTAGCCAAAGGGCGAACACCGGGGAGCTGTTTTTT. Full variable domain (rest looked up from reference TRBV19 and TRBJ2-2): DGGITQSPKYLFRKEGQNVTLSCEQNLNHDAMYWYRQDPGQGLRLIYYSQIVNDFQKGDIAEGYSVSREKKESFPLTVTSAQKNPTAFYLCASSQRANTGELFFGEGSRLTVL.

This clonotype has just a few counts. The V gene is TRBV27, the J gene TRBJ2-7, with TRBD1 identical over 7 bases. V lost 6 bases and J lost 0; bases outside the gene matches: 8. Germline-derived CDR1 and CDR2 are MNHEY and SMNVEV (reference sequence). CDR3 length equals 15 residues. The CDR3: CASSLDRVPSYEQYF. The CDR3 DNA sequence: TGTGCCAGCAGCCTAGACAGGGTTCCCTCCTACGAGCAGTACTTC.

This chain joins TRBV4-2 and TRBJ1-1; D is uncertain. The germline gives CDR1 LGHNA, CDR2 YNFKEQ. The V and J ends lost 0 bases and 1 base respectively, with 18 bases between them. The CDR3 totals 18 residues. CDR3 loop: CASSQDVSGEVGNTEAFF. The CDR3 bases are TGTGCCAGCAGCCAAGATGTCAGTGGGGAAGTAGGGAACACTGAAGCTTTCTTT.

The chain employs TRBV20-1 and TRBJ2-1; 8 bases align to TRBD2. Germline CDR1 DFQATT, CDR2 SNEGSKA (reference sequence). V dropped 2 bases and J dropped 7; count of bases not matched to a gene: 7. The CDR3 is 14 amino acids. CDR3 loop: CSARFRGGRNEQFF. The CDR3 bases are TGCAGTGCTAGATTCCGGGGGGGCCGGAATGAGCAGTTCTTC.

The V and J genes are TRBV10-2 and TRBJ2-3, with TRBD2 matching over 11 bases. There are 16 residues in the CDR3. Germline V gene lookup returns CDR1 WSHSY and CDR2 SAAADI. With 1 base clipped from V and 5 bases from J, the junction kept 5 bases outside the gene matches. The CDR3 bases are TGCGCCAGCAGTGAGTTTAGCGGGGGGGCTGGAGATACGCAGTATTTT. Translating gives CASSEFSGGAGDTQYF.

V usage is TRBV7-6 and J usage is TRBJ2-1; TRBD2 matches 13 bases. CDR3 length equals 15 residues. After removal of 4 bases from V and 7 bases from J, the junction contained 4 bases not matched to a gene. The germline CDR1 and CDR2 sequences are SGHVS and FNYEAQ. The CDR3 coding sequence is TGTGCCAGCAGCTCAATGACTAGCGGGGGGAATGAGCAGTTCTTC. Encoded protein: CASSSMTSGGNEQFF.

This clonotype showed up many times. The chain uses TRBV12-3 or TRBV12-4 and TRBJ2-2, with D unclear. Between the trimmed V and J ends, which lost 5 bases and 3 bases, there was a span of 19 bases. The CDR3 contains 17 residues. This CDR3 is CASSTTDHSLDTGELFF. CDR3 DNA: TGTGCCAGCAGTACAACTGACCACTCTCTAGACACCGGGGAGCTGTTTTTT.

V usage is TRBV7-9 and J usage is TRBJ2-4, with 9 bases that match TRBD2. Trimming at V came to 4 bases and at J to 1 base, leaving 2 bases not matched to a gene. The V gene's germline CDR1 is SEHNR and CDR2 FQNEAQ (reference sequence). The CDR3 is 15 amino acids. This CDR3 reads CASSSTSGAKNIQYF. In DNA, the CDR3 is TGTGCCAGCAGCTCTACTAGCGGGGCCAAAAACATTCAGTACTTC.

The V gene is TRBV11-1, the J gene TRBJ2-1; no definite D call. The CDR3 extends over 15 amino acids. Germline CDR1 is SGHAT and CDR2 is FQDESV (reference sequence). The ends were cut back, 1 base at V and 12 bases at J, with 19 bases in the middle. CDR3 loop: CASSLEAPSSRGQFF. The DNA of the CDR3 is TGTGCCAGCAGCTTAGAGGCCCCGTCGTCCCGTGGGCAGTTCTTC.

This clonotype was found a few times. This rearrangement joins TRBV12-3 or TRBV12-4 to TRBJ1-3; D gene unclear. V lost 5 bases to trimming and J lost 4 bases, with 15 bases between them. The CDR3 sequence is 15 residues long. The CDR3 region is CASSGVRGKGNTIYF. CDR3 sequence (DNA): TGTGCCAGCAGTGGCGTTAGAGGGAAAGGAAACACCATATATTTT.

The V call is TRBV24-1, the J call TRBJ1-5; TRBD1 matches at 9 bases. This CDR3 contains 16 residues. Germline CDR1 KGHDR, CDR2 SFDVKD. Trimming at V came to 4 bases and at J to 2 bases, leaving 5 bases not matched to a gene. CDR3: CATSDVRTGGNQPQHF. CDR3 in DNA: TGTGCCACCAGTGACGTACGGACAGGGGGCAATCAGCCCCAGCATTTT.

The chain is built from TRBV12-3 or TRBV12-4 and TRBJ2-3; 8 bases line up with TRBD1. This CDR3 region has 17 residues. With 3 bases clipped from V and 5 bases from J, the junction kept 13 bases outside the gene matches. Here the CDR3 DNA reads TGTGCCAGCAGTTTTTCCCCGCAGGGGGCCGGTAGAGATACGCAGTATTTT. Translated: CASSFSPQGAGRDTQYF.

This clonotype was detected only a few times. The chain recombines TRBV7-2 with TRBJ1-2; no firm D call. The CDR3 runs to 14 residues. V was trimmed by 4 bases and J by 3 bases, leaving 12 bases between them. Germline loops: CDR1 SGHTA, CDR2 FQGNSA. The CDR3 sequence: CASSSRETDYGYTF. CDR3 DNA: TGTGCCAGCAGCTCTAGGGAGACGGACTATGGCTACACCTTC.

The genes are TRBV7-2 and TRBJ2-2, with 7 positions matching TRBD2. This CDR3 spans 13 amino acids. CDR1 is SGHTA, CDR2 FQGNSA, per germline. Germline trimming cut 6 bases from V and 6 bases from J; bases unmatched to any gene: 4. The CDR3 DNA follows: TGTGCCAGCAGACTACGGGGGGCCGGGGAGCTGTTTTTT. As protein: CASRLRGAGELFF.